This TCR beta chain was identified during a study of blood T cells in healthy people across ages. Points from the study as a whole: Whereas aged donors had fewer naive CD4+ cells, long-lived donors had more of them and higher diversity. PBMCs were not sorted, which prevented a conclusive comparison of naive versus antigen-experienced cells.

This clonotype came up a few times. Antigen: not known. Sample-barcoded 5' priming and a J-beta primer mix drove a second PCR of about 6 to 12 cycles. Each CDR3 protein gets one entry after TCRdb re-called the 5' RACE reads with MiXCR. The sample consists of around 1,700,000 distinct CDR3 sequences, roughly 27% of them appearing once. This CDR3 region has 15 residues. Trimming pared 2 bases from V and 10 bases from J, leaving 21 bases between. CDR1 and CDR2 from the germline V gene are DFQATT and SNEGSKA (reference sequence). This chain connects TRBV20-1 to TRBJ2-1, with a possible D match to TRBD1 (6 bases). This TCR was sampled from a woman in her 30s in good health. Sequenced material: blood. The CDR3 loop reads CSARLEPQGSYEQFF. CDR3 DNA sequence: TGCAGTGCTAGATTAGAACCTCAGGGGTCCTACGAGCAGTTCTTC.